A selection of T cell receptor beta chains follows, all from one sample in a study of shared clonotypes between healthy human individuals. Here immunoSEQ multiplex PCR was the method, and the copy in TCRdb shows in-frame clones only, minus some. The sample includes 1.5 million to 2.5 million clones, less than 95% seen only once; the top ten take 0.9% to 1.5%. Input material: naive CD8+ T cells sorted from blood. The receptors here all came from a man younger than 30 in good health. Each CDR3 is given with its conserved first and last residue. D genes are given only for firm matches. Size values are once, few and many counts, or a class for expanded clones, and some rows have none.

V	D	J	size	length	DNA	CDR3
TRBV9	TRBD1	TRBJ1-2	-	15	TGTGCCAGCAGCGTAGCTGTGGACAGGGGACATGGCTACACCTTC	CASSVAVDRGHGYTF
TRBV6-6	TRBD2	TRBJ2-7	-	16	TGTGCCAGCAGTTTACGTATCGAGACTAGCGAGTACGAGCAGTACTTC	CASSLRIETSEYEQYF
TRBV7-6	TRBD2	TRBJ2-5	-	15	TGTGCCAGCTCCCGTTTAAGCGGGAGTAGAGAGACCCAGTACTTC	CASSRLSGSRETQYF
TRBV30	TRBD1	TRBJ1-2	-	15	TGTGCCTGGAAGGGTGTGGGGACAGGGGGCTTTGGCTACACCTTC	CAWKGVGTGGFGYTF
TRBV5-6	-	TRBJ1-2	-	15	TGTGCCAGCAGCTTCGAAGCCAGCTCCTTCTATGGCTACACCTTC	CASSFEASSFYGYTF
TRBV9	TRBD2	TRBJ2-1	-	15	TGTGCCAGCAGCAAGAGCGGGGGGGACTACAATGAGCAGTTCTTC	CASSKSGGDYNEQFF
TRBV4-1	TRBD2	TRBJ2-1	-	15	TGCGCCAGCAGCCGCAGTCTAGCGGGAGCCTATGAGCAGTTCTTC	CASSRSLAGAYEQFF
TRBV9	TRBD2	TRBJ2-3	-	16	TGTGCCAGCAGCGTAGCTGGCGGGGGGGGCACAGATACGCAGTATTTT	CASSVAGGGGTDTQYF
TRBV7-6	-	TRBJ1-1	-	13	TGTGCCAGCAGCTCCGGGATGAACACTGAAGCTTTCTTT	CASSSGMNTEAFF
TRBV6-5	-	TRBJ2-2	-	15	TGTGCCAGCAGTCCCCTATCGGGGCAGGCCGGGGAGCTGTTTTTT	CASSPLSGQAGELFF
TRBV7-8	-	TRBJ2-7	once	15	TGTGCCAGCAGCTTAGTCGGAGGCAGGGTATTCGAGCAGTACTTC	CASSLVGGRVFEQYF
TRBV7-8	-	TRBJ2-5	-	16	TGTGCCAGCAGCCTTGACAGGGAAAGGGGGGAAGAGACCCAGTACTTC	CASSLDRERGEETQYF
TRBV19	-	TRBJ2-1	-	14	TGTGCCAGTAGTTTACAGGGCGGTGTCGGTGAGCAGTTCTTC	CASSLQGGVGEQFF
TRBV6-1	TRBD2	TRBJ2-5	-	15	TGTGCCAGCAGGGGACTAGCGGGAATCCAAGAGACCCAGTACTTC	CASRGLAGIQETQYF
TRBV28	TRBD2	TRBJ2-7	-	16	TGTGCCAGCAGTTCAATACTAGCGGGGTTACGATACGAGCAGTACTTC	CASSSILAGLRYEQYF
TRBV14	TRBD2	TRBJ2-1	-	15	TGTGCCAGCAGCCATGGACTAGCGGGAGGAGGTGAGCAGTTCTTC	CASSHGLAGGGEQFF
TRBV5-6	-	TRBJ1-2	-	14	TGTGCCAGCAGCTTGGATTTGGCAGAGCCGGGCTACACCTTC	CASSLDLAEPGYTF
TRBV2	-	TRBJ2-7	-	14	TGTGCCAGCAGTTCCCCCGGACTAACCTACGAGCAGTACTTC	CASSSPGLTYEQYF
TRBV11-3	-	TRBJ2-7	-	14	TGTGCCAGCCCTTCAGCGGCCATCCCTTCCGAGCAGTACTTC	CASPSAAIPSEQYF
TRBV6-1	TRBD1	TRBJ2-7	once	16	TGTGCCAGCAGTGAAGGGGACAGGGGGTGGTCCTACGAGCAGTACTTC	CASSEGDRGWSYEQYF